The clone carrying this TCR beta chain has at least ten counts. Its antigen is as yet unknown. Genomic DNA templated the TCR beta VDJ and CDR3 profiling. From the reads, TCRdb called clonotypes with MiXCR, one entry per CDR3 protein. In the table there are more than 150,000 distinct CDR3 sequences, about 47% of which are singletons. These data originate in a study of CD8+CD57+ T cells in acquired aplastic anemia. Study overall: Healthy-donor CD4+ cells averaged roughly 10.8 million reads.

Study-wide results and limits: Patients showed no significant difference from controls in CD8+ Simpson's diversity. The number of CD8+ CDR3 sequences shared by patients and controls was approximately 28.

The source is a human donor in good health. The specimen was sorted CD4+, CD8+, or CD8+CD57+ T cells (not recorded which) from PBMCs.

The chain's CDR3 is CASSYDGSSYEQYF. The CDR3 DNA is TGTGCCAGCAGTTACGACGGGAGCTCCTACGAGCAGTACTTC. The gene calls are TRBV6-5 and TRBJ2-7; D is possibly TRBD2 (6 bases). CDR1 and CDR2 (germline): MNHEY, SVGAGI. The CDR3 runs to 14 residues. Trimming shortened V by 2 bases and J by 0 bases, and 8 bases separated the two germline ends.